The clone carrying this T cell receptor (beta chain) was counted a few times. Its antigen is currently unknown. The data originate from a study of blood T cells in healthy people across ages. Study conclusions and caveats: Long-lived donors exceeded aged donors in naive CD4+ cells and diversity.

The CDR3 is made up of 16 amino acids. V shed 4 bases, J shed 5 bases, and the junction held 8 bases outside the gene matches. CDR1 and CDR2 from the germline V gene are KGHSY and FQNENV. Through a sample-barcoded 5' primer and a J-beta primer mix, a second PCR was run for roughly 6 to 11 cycles. TCRdb re-called the 5' RACE reads with MiXCR, one entry per CDR3 protein. The sample has about 1.4 million distinct CDR3 sequences; approximately 60% are singletons. Individuals who donated were healthy Caucasians from Russia aged 6 to 90. Each individual donor underwent a draw of ten milliliters of peripheral blood. Total RNA amounts of at least 5 micrograms were extracted per sample.

This receptor was obtained from a man younger than 35 in good health. The chain couples TRBV16 to TRBJ1-4; TRBD1 aligns across 9 bases. The sequencing input was blood. CDR3 protein: CASSRNRGPRNEKLFF. The CDR3 DNA reads TGTGCCAGCAGCCGAAACAGGGGGCCAAGAAATGAAAAACTGTTTTTT.